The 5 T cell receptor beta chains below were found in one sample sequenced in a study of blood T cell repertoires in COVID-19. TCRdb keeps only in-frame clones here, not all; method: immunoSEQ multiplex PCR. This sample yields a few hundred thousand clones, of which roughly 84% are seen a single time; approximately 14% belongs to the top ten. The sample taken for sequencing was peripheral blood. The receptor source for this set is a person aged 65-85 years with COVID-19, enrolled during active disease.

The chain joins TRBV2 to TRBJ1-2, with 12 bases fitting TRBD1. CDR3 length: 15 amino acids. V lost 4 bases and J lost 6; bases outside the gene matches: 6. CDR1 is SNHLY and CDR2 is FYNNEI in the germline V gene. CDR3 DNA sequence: TGTGCCAGCAGTGTGAGGGGACAGGGGGCTCATGGCTACACCTTC. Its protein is CASSVRGQGAHGYTF.

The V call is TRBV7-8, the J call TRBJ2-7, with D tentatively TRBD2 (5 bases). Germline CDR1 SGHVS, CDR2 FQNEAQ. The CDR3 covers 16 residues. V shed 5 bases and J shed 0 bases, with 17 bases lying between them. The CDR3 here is CASSPGVGNPSYEQYF. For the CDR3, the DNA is TGTGCCAGCAGCCCCGGGGTGGGGAACCCCTCCTACGAGCAGTACTTC.

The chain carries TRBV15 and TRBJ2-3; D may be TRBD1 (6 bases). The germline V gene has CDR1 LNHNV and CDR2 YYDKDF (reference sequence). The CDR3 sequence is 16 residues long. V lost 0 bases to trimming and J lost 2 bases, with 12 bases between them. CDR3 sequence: CATSREGTGTTDTQYF. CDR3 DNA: TGTGCCACCAGCAGAGAAGGAACAGGGACCACAGATACGCAGTATTTT.

The CDR3 DNA reads TGCGCCAGCTCCAAAGGACAGGGTTTTTGGAGCACTGAAGCTTTCTTT. Its translation: CASSKGQGFWSTEAFF. This chain links TRBV5-1 with TRBJ1-1; 8 bases agree with TRBD1. Germline-derived CDR1 and CDR2 are SGHRS and YFSETQ. This CDR3 is 16 amino acids long. V trimming: 7 bases; J trimming: 4 bases; junction bases outside the gene matches: 15.

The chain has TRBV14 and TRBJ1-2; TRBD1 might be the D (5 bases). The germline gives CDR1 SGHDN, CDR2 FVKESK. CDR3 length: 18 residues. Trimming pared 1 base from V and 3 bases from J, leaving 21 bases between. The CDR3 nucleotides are TGTGCCAGCAGCCAAGTATTCAGAATGGTCGGGGGTGACTATGGCTACACCTTC. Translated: CASSQVFRMVGGDYGYTF.